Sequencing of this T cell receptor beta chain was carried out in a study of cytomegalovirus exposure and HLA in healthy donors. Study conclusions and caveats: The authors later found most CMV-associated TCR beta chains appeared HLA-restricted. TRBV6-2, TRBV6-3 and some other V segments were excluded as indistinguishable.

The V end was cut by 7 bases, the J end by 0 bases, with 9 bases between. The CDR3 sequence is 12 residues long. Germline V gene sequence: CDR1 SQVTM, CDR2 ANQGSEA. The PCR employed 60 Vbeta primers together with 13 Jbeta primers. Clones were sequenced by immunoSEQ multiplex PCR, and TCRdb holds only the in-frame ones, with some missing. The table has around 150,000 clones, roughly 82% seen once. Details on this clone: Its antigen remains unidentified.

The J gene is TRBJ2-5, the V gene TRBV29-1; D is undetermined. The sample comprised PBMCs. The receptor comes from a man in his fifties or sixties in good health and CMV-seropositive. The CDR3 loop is CSGRSYQETQYF. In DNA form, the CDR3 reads TGCAGCGGGCGGAGTTACCAAGAGACCCAGTACTTC.